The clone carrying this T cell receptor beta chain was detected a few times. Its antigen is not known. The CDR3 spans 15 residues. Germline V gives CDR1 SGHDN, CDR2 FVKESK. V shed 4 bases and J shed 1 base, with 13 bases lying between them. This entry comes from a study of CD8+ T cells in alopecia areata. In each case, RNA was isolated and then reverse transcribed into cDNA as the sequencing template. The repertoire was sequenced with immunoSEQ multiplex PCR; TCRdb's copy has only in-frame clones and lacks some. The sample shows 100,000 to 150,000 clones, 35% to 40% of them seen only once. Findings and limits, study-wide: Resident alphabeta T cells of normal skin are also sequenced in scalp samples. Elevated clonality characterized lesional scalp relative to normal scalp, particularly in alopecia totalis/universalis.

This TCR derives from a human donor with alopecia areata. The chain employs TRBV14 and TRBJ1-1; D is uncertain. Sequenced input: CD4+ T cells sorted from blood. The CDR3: CASSPLGGQNTEAFF. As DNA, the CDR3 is TGTGCCAGCAGCCCCCTGGGAGGGCAGAACACTGAAGCTTTCTTT.